Shown below are 19 T cell receptor beta chains from a single sample sequenced in a study of T cells in Graves' hyperthyroidism and ophthalmopathy. The investigators amplified TCR beta CDR3 regions from RNA transcripts. The HTBI set primed first-round TCR CDR3 RT-PCR. TCRdb called the multiplex PCR reads again in MiXCR, with one record for every CDR3 protein. Of a few hundred thousand distinct CDR3 sequences in the sample, more than 15% are singletons; the top ten hold around 32%. The sample consisted of blood. The receptors were gathered from a woman aged 30 to 39 with Graves' ophthalmopathy.

V gene TRBV10-3 combines with J gene TRBJ2-7, with D tentatively TRBD1 or TRBD2 (6 bases each). V was pared by 5 bases and J by 0 bases, with 14 bases between. Germline V gives CDR1 ENHRY, CDR2 SYGVKD. CDR3 length: 15 residues. As DNA, the CDR3 is TGTGCCATCAGTTACGGGGGCCAGACCTCCTACGAGCAGTACTTC. Protein: CAISYGGQTSYEQYF.

This clonotype occurred many times. The chain couples TRBV7-3 to TRBJ2-1, with D perhaps TRBD1 (6 bases). The V gene's germline CDR1 is SGHTA and CDR2 FQGTGA. CDR3 length: 13 residues. V dropped 4 bases and J dropped 7 bases, with 11 bases sitting between them. The chain's CDR3 is CASSSTGLNEQFF. The CDR3 coding sequence is TGTGCCAGCAGCTCCACAGGGCTTAATGAGCAGTTCTTC.

The chain has TRBV5-1 and TRBJ1-3; 7 nucleotides agree with TRBD1. The CDR3 totals 13 residues. V shed 3 bases and J 7 bases; nucleotides not matched to a gene: 4. Germline CDR1 SGHRS, CDR2 YFSETQ. CDR3 sequence reads: CASSSDRLNTIYF. The CDR3 coding sequence is TGCGCCAGCAGCTCGGACAGGCTGAACACCATATATTTT.

This clonotype was seen ten or more times. This sequence joins TRBV11-1 and TRBJ2-7; TRBD1 matches 8 bases. Germline CDR1 is SGHAT and CDR2 is FQDESV (reference sequence). V lost 0 bases to trimming and J lost 4 bases; unmatched junction nucleotides: 5. The CDR3 runs to 15 residues. CDR3: CASSLAPRDRYEQYF. The CDR3 DNA follows: TGTGCCAGCAGCTTAGCGCCGAGGGACAGGTACGAGCAGTACTTC.

There are a few counts of this clonotype. V and J are TRBV3-1 and TRBJ2-2; D is undetermined. CDR1 and CDR2 from the germline V gene are LGHDT and YNNKEL (reference sequence). The CDR3 is 13 residues long. Trimming took off 0 bases at V and 10 bases at J, with 9 bases between the two ends. The CDR3 region has the DNA TGTGCCAGCAGCCAAGATGTCTACACGGAGCTGTTTTTT. Amino acids: CASSQDVYTELFF. The whole variable domain, filled in from reference TRBV3-1 and TRBJ2-2, reads DTAVSQTPKYLVTQMGNDKSIKCEQNLGHDTMYWYKQDSKKFLKIMFSYNNKELIINETVPNRFSPKSPDKAHLNLHINSLELGDSAVYFCASSQDVYTELFFGEGSRLTVL.

This clonotype was detected a few times. The chain has TRBV6-1 and TRBJ2-7, with D possibly being TRBD1 (6 bases). The CDR3 runs 14 residues. The germline gives CDR1 MNHNS, CDR2 SASEGT. The V end lost 2 bases, the J end lost 4 bases, and 12 bases lay between the germline ends. The DNA for the CDR3 is TGTGCCAGCAGTGAAACTGGACAGTCTTACGAGCAGTACTTC. Protein: CASSETGQSYEQYF.

In its sample, this clonotype was seen many times. The chain uses TRBV3-1 and TRBJ2-7; 9 bases map to TRBD2. V shed 0 bases, J shed 4 bases, and the junction held 10 bases outside the gene matches. The germline V gene has CDR1 LGHDT and CDR2 YNNKEL (reference sequence). CDR3 length equals 17 residues. The CDR3 DNA follows: TGTGCCAGCAGCCAAGAACATGGCGGGAGGGGCAGGTACGAGCAGTACTTC. Translating gives CASSQEHGGRGRYEQYF.

This clonotype was found many times. The chain links TRBV28 to TRBJ2-7; 9 bases fit TRBD2. Germline-derived CDR1 and CDR2 are MDHEN and SYDVKM. This CDR3 has 15 amino acids. The trim removed 4 bases at V and 4 bases at J, leaving 8 bases unmatched. The CDR3 protein is CASSYFSGSIYEQYF. The CDR3 DNA reads TGTGCCAGCAGTTACTTTAGCGGGAGCATATACGAGCAGTACTTC. Complete variable domain (other parts from reference TRBV28 and TRBJ2-7): DVKVTQSSRYLVKRTGEKVFLECVQDMDHENMFWYRQDPGLGLRLIYFSYDVKMKEKGDIPEGYSVSREKKERFSLILESASTNQTSMYLCASSYFSGSIYEQYFGPGTRLTVT.

As to this clonotype: With a much larger clone just one base away, this may be a read error. This chain connects TRBV5-8 to TRBJ1-1; D might be TRBD1 (5 bases). V lost 4 bases to trimming and J lost 10 bases, with 11 bases between them. The length of the CDR3 is 11 residues. Germline-derived CDR1 and CDR2 are SGHTS and YDEGEE. DNA of the CDR3: TGTGCCAGCAGCGTTGGGGGTGGAGCTTTCTTT. This encodes CASSVGGGAFF.

The rearrangement uses TRBV5-8 and TRBJ2-7; TRBD2 agrees at 15 bases. The trim removed 4 bases at V and 6 bases at J, leaving 14 bases unmatched. CDR1 is SGHTS, CDR2 YDEGEE, per germline. The CDR3 runs 18 residues. The CDR3 sequence: CASSRLGLAGGPTGEQYF. The CDR3 DNA is TGTGCCAGCAGCCGGTTAGGACTAGCGGGAGGGCCCACAGGCGAGCAGTACTTC.

This clonotype was observed a handful of times. This rearrangement joins TRBV11-2 to TRBJ2-6; D tentatively reads TRBD1 or TRBD2 (5 bases each). Germline lookup yields CDR1 SGHAT and CDR2 FQNNGV. Trimming removed 1 base from V and 3 bases from J, with 7 bases in between. The CDR3 is 15 residues long. The CDR3 coding sequence is TGTGCCAGCAGCTTAGGGGGGATTGGGGCCAACGTCCTGACTTTC. Translating it yields CASSLGGIGANVLTF.

With regard to this clonotype: This may be a read error: a much more frequent sequence differs by one nucleotide. V usage is TRBV28 and J usage is TRBJ2-3, with 13 nucleotides matching TRBD2. The CDR3 spans 17 residues. The germline V gene encodes CDR1 MDHEN and CDR2 SYDVKM. The CDR3 DNA follows: TGTGTCAGCAGGACAACCTTACTAGCGGGAGGGACAGATACGCAGTATTTT. It translates to CVSRTTLLAGGTDTQYF.

This clonotype was counted a few times. V usage is TRBV27 and J usage is TRBJ2-1; tentatively, D is TRBD1 or TRBD2 (6 bases each). Trimming shortened V by 8 bases and J by 4 bases, and 15 bases separated the two germline ends. The V gene's germline CDR1 is MNHEY and CDR2 SMNVEV (reference sequence). This CDR3 region has 14 residues. CDR3 coding DNA: TGTGCCAGCCAAAGGGGGAGGCAGTACAATGAGCAGTTCTTC. This codes for CASQRGRQYNEQFF.

The chain links TRBV6-1 to TRBJ2-1; 10 positions match TRBD2. Per the germline V gene, CDR1 is MNHNS and CDR2 is SASEGT. CDR3 length: 17 residues. Trimming removed 6 bases from V and 10 bases from J; junction bases left unmatched: 18. The CDR3 is CASSQSGRALGSKEQFF. CDR3 nucleotide sequence: TGTGCCAGCAGCCAGAGCGGGAGGGCCCTCGGGTCAAAGGAGCAGTTCTTC.

In its sample, this clonotype was seen many times. The chain couples TRBV2 to TRBJ1-1; D is unclear. Trimming pared 3 bases from V and 4 bases from J, leaving 9 bases between. CDR1 and CDR2 (germline): SNHLY, FYNNEI. The CDR3 consists of 13 residues. CDR3 in DNA: TGTGCCAGCAGTGAGCCGGTGGGCACTGAAGCTTTCTTT. Its translation is CASSEPVGTEAFF. The whole variable domain, remainder taken from reference TRBV2 and TRBJ1-1, is EPEVTQTPSHQVTQMGQEVILRCVPISNHLYFYWYRQILGQKVEFLVSFYNNEISEKSEIFDDQFSVERPDGSNFTLKIRSTKLEDSAMYFCASSEPVGTEAFFGQGTRLTVV.

The chain uses TRBV28 and TRBJ2-1; D possibly corresponds to TRBD1 (6 bases). The CDR3 is 14 residues long. CDR1 is MDHEN and CDR2 is SYDVKM in the germline V gene. Trimming shortened V by 10 bases and J by 2 bases, and 15 bases separated the two germline ends. The CDR3 DNA sequence: TGTGCCATCACGTCAGGGGCCCCCTACAATGAGCAGTTCTTC. Its protein product is CAITSGAPYNEQFF.

This clonotype was observed many times. The rearrangement joins TRBV10-3 to TRBJ2-5; no firm D call. The V and J ends lost 4 bases and 5 bases respectively, with 14 bases between them. The CDR3 has 14 amino acids. Per the germline V gene, CDR1 is ENHRY and CDR2 is SYGVKD. The CDR3 sequence: CAISANGFGETQYF. Written as DNA, the CDR3 is TGTGCCATCAGTGCAAATGGGTTCGGGGAGACCCAGTACTTC.

This clonotype was seen only a few times. This chain connects TRBV6-1 to TRBJ2-1; TRBD1 or TRBD2 may be the D gene (6 bases each). Germline values: CDR1 MNHNS, CDR2 SASEGT. V was pared by 5 bases and J by 2 bases, with 10 bases between. This CDR3 is 14 amino acids long. In nucleotides, the CDR3 is TGTGCCAGCAGTCCTCGGGGGCCCTACAATGAGCAGTTCTTC. It translates to CASSPRGPYNEQFF.

This clonotype came up many times. The chain employs TRBV7-2 and TRBJ2-1; 8 bases are shared with TRBD2. The CDR3 totals 16 residues. Trimming took 7 bases from V and 6 from J; bases not matched to a gene: 14. CDR1 is SGHTA, CDR2 FQGNSA, per germline. CDR3 sequence reads: CASTPWGTSNSNEQFF. The CDR3 DNA is TGTGCCAGCACCCCGTGGGGGACTAGTAACTCCAATGAGCAGTTCTTC.